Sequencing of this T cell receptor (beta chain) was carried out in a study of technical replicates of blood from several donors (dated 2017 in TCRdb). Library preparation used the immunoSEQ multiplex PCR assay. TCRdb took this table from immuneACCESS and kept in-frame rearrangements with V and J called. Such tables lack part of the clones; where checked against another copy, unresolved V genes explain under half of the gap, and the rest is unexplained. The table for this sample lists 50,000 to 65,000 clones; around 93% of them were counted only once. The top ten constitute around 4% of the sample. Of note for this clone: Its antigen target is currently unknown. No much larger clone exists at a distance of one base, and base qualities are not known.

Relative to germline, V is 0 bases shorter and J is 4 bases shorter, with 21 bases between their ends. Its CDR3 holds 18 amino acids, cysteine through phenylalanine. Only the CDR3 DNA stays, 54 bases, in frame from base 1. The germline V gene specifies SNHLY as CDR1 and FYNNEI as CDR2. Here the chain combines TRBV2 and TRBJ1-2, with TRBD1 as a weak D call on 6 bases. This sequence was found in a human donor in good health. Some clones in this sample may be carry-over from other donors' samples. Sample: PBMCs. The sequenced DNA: TGTGCCAGCAGTGAAGCGCGGGGGGGCCGGATGTCGACCTATGGCTACACCTTC. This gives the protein CASSEARGGRMSTYGYTF.